What follows is one TCR beta chain and its context. The entry originates in a study of naive and memory T cell subsets. The germline CDR1 and CDR2 sequences are MNHEY and SMNVEV (reference sequence). The CDR3 contains 16 residues. V shed 6 bases and J 2 bases; nucleotides not matched to a gene: 10. An equimolar mix of two oligonucleotides served as the beta constant-region primer for TRBC1 and TRBC2. TCRdb redid the calling of the UMI-ligation and nested PCR reads with MiXCR, one entry per CDR3 protein. The table records around 40,000 distinct CDR3 sequences, approximately 12% of them present only once.

This chain joins TRBV27 and TRBJ2-3; TRBD1 matches 8 bases. Sequencing used effector memory CD4+ T cells from blood. Specified subset: effector memory, CD45RA- CD27-. The sequence was collected from a human donor in good health. CDR3 sequence (DNA): TGTGCCAGCAGGCTTGGAGACAGGGGTTACACAGATACGCAGTATTTT. As protein: CASRLGDRGYTDTQYF.